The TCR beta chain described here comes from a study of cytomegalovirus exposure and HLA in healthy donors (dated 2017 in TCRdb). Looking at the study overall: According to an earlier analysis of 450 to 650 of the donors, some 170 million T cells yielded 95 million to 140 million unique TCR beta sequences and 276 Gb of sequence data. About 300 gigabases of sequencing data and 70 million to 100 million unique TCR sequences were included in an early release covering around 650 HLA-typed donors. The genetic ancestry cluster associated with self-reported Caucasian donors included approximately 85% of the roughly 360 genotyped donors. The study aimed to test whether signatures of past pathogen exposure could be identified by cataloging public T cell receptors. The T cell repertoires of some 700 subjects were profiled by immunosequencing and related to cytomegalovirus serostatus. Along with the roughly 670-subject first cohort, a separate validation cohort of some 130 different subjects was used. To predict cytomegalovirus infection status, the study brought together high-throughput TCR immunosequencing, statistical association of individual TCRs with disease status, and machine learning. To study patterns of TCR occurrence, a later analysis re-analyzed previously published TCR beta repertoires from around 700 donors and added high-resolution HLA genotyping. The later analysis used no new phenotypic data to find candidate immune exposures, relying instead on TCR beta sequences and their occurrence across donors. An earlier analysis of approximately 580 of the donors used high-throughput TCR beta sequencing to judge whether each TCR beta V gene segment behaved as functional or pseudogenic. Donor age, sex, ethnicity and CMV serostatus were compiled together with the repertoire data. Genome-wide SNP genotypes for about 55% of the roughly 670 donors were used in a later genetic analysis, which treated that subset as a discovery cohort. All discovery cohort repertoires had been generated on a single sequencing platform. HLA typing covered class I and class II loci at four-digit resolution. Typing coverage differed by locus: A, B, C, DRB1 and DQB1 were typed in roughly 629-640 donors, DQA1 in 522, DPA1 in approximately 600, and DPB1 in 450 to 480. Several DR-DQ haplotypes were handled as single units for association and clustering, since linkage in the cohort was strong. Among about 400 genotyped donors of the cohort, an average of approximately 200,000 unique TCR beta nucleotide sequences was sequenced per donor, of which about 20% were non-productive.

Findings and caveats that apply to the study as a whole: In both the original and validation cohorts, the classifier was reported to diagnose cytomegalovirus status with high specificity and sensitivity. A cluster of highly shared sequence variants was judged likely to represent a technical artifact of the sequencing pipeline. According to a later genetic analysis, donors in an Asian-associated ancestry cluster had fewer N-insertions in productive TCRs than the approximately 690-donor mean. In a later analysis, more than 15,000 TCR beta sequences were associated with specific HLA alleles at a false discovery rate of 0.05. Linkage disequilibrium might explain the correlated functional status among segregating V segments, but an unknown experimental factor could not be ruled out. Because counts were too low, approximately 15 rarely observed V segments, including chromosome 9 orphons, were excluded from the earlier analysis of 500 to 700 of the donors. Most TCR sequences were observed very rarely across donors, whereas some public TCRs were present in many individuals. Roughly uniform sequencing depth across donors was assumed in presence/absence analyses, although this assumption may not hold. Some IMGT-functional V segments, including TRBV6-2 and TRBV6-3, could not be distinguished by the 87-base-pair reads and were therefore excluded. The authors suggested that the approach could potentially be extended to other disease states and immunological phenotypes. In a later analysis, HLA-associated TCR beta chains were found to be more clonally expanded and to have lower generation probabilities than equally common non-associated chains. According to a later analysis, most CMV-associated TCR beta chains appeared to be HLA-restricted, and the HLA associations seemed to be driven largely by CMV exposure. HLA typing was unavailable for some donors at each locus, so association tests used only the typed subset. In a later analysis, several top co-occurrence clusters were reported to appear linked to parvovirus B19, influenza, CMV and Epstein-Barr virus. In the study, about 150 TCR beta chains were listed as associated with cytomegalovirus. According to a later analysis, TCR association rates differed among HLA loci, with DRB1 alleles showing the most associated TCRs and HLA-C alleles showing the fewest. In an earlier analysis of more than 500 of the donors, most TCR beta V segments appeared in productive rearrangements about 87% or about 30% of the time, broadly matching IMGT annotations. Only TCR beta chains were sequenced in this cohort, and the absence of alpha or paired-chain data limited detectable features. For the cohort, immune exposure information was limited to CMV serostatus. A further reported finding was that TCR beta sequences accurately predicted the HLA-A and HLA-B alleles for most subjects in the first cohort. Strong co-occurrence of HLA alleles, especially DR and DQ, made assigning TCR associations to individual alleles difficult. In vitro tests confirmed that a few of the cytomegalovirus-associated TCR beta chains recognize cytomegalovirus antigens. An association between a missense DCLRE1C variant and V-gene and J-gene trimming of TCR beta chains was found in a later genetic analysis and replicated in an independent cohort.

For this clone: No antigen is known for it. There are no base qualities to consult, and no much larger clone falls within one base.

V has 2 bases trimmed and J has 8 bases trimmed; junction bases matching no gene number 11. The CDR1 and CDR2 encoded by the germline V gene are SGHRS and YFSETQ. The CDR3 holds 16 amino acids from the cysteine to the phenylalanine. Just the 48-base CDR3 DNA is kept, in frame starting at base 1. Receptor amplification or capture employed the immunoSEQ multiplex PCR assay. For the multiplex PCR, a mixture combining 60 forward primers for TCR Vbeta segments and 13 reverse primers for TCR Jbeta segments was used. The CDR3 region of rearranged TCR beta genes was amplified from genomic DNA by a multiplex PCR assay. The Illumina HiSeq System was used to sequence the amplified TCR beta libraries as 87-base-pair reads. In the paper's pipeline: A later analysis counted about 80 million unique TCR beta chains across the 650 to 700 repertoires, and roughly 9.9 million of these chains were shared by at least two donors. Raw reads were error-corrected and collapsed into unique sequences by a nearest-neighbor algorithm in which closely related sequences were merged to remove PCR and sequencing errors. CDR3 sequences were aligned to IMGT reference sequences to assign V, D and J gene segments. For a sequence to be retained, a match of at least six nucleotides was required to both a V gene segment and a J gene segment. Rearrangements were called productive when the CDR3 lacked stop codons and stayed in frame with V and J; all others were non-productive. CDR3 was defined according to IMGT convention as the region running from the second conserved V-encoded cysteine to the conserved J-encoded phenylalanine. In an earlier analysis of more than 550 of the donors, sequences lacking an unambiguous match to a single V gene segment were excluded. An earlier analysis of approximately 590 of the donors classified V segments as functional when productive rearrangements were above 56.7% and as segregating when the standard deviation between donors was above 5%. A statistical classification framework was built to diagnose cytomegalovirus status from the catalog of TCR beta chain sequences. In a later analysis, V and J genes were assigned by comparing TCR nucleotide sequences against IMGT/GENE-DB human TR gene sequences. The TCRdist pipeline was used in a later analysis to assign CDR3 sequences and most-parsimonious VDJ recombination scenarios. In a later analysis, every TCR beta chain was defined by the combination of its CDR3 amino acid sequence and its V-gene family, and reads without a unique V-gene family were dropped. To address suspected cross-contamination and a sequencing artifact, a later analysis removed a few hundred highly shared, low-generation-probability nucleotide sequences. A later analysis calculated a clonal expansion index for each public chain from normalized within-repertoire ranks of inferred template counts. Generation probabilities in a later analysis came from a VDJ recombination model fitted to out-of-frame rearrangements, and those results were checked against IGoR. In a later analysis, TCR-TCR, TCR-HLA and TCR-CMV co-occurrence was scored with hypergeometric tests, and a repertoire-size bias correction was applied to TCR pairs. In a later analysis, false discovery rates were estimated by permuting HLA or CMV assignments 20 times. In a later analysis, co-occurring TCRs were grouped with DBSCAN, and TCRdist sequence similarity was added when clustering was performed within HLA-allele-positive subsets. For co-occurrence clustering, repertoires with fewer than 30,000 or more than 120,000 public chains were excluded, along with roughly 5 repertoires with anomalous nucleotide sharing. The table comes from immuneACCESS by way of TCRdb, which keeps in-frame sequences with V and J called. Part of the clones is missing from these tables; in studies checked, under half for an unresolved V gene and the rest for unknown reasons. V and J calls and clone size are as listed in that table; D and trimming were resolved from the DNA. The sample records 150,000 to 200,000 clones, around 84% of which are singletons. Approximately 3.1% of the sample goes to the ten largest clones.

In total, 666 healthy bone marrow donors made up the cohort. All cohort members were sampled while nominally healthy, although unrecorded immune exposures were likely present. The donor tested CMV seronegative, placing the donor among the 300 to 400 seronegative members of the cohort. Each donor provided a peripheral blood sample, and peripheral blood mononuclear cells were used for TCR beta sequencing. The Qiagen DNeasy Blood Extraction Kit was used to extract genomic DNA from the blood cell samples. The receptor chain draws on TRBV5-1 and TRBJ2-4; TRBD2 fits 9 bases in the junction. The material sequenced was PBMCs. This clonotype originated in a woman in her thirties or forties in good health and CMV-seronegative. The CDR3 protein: CASSFSRGGGAYIQYF. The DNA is TGCGCCAGCAGCTTTTCACGTGGCGGGGGGGCTTACATTCAGTACTTC. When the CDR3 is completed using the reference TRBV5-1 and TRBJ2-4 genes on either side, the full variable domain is KAGVTQTPRYLIKTRGQQVTLSCSPISGHRSVSWYQQTPGQGLQFLFEYFSETQRNKGNFPGRFSGRQFSNSRSEMNVSTLELGDSALYLCASSFSRGGGAYIQYFGAGTRLSVL.